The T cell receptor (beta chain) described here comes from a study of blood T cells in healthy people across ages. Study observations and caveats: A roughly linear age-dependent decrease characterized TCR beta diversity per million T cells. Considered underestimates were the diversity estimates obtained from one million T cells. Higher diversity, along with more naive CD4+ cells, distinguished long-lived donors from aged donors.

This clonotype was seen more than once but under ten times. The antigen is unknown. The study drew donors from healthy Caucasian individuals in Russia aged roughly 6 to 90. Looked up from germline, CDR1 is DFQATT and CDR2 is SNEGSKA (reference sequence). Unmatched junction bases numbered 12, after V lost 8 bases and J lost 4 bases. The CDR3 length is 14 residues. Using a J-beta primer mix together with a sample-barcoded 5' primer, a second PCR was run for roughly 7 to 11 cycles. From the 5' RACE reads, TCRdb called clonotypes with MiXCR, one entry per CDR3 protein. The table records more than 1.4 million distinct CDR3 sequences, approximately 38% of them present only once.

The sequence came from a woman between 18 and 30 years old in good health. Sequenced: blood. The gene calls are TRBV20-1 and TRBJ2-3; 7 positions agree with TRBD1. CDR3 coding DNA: TGCAGTTCGAAGACAGGGCTCGGGTCAGATACGCAGTATTTT. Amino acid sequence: CSSKTGLGSDTQYF.